The 6 T cell receptor beta chains below were found in one sample sequenced in a study of CD8 T cells in ankylosing spondylitis. Each CDR3 protein gets one entry after TCRdb re-called the 5' RACE reads with MiXCR. The sample carries approximately 130,000 distinct CDR3 sequences, approximately 9.9% recorded once. Material for sequencing was blood, either unsorted or a sorted T cell fraction (not recorded which). These receptors were taken from a male donor with ankylosing spondylitis or in good health (not recorded which).

In its sample, this clonotype was seen many times. A junction end diverges from the germline sequence, so it may reflect a read error. The chain recombines TRBV5-1 with TRBJ2-1; 15 bases align to TRBD2. Germline V gives CDR1 SGHRS, CDR2 YFSETQ. The CDR3 is made up of 15 amino acids. The CDR3 loop reads CASSLGLAGGNEQFF. Here the CDR3 DNA reads TGTGCCAGCAGCTTAGGACTAGCGGGAGGGAATGAGCAGTTCTTC. The full variable domain, rest sourced from reference TRBV5-1 and TRBJ2-1, is KAGVTQTPRYLIKTRGQQVTLSCSPISGHRSVSWYQQTPGQGLQFLFEYFSETQRNKGNFPGRFSGRQFSNSRSEMNVSTLELGDSALYLCASSLGLAGGNEQFFGPGTRLTVL.

This clonotype was seen repeatedly, ten times or more. The chain links TRBV20-1 to TRBJ2-1; 10 nucleotides agree with TRBD2. The CDR3 has 14 residues. Germline loops: CDR1 DFQATT, CDR2 SNEGSKA (reference sequence). V lost 4 bases, J lost 8 bases, and 8 bases stayed unmatched. The CDR3 coding sequence is TGCAGTGCTAAACTAGCGGGACTGTTGGATGAGCAGTTCTTC. Translation: CSAKLAGLLDEQFF.

This clonotype showed up just a few times. The chain combines TRBV3-1 with TRBJ2-7; D unresolved. This CDR3 region has 15 residues. Trimming took 4 bases from V and 0 from J, leaving 13 bases between them. CDR1 and CDR2 from the germline V gene are LGHDT and YNNKEL (reference sequence). The CDR3 loop is CASSPHPSPSYEQYF. The DNA of the CDR3 is TGTGCCAGCAGCCCTCACCCCTCTCCCTCCTACGAGCAGTACTTC.

This clonotype was seen many times. The rearrangement links TRBV5-1 to TRBJ2-1; D is unclear. The CDR3 totals 16 residues. V was cut by 0 bases and J by 4 bases, with 14 bases left in between. Germline values: CDR1 SGHRS, CDR2 YFSETQ. CDR3 sequence (DNA): TGCGCCAGCAGCTTGGATCCGATCGGAAAGTACAATGAGCAGTTCTTC. Encoded protein: CASSLDPIGKYNEQFF. The whole variable domain, remainder taken from reference TRBV5-1 and TRBJ2-1, is KAGVTQTPRYLIKTRGQQVTLSCSPISGHRSVSWYQQTPGQGLQFLFEYFSETQRNKGNFPGRFSGRQFSNSRSEMNVSTLELGDSALYLCASSLDPIGKYNEQFFGPGTRLTVL.

This clonotype showed up many times. The chain has TRBV19 and TRBJ2-3; 8 bases match TRBD2. The germline V gene encodes CDR1 LNHDA and CDR2 SQIVND (reference sequence). The CDR3 is 14 amino acids. V lost 11 bases, J lost 0 bases, and 7 bases stayed unmatched. The CDR3 loop is CACALAASTDTQYF. In nucleotides, the CDR3 is TGTGCCTGCGCACTAGCGGCTAGCACAGATACGCAGTATTTT. The whole variable domain, filled in from reference TRBV19 and TRBJ2-3, reads DGGITQSPKYLFRKEGQNVTLSCEQNLNHDAMYWYRQDPGQGLRLIYYSQIVNDFQKGDIAEGYSVSREKKESFPLTVTSAQKNPTAFYLCACALAASTDTQYFGPGTRLTVL.

This clonotype was seen many times. This sequence joins TRBV12-3 or TRBV12-4 and TRBJ2-7; D not resolved. The CDR3 sequence is 14 residues long. V shed 6 bases and J shed 1 base, with 13 bases lying between them. CDR3 sequence reads: CASSPRSNSYEQYF. The CDR3 DNA follows: TGTGCCAGCAGCCCTAGGTCCAATTCCTACGAGCAGTACTTC.